This T cell receptor beta chain derives from a study of blood T cell repertoires in COVID-19. Study details: Two negative PCRs, clearance, or symptom resolution characterized the recovered Cohort 3 donors. PBMCs, B-cell-depleted T cells, or T cells provided the cDNA or gDNA that made up the material.

All enrollees were about 18 to 89 years old and from roughly 26 US areas. Germline V gives CDR1 WSHSY, CDR2 SAAADI. Trimming stripped 8 bases from V and 2 bases from J, with 15 bases between. The CDR3 consists of 14 residues. Source study methods: How many nucleated cells were present was estimated from reference gene primer amplification. Sequenced by immunoSEQ multiplex PCR; TCRdb stores in-frame clones only, minus some. The V and J calls and the clone size are those of that table, but D and trimming were determined from the DNA. The sample lists roughly 340,000 clones, roughly 86% seen once, with more than 1.5% in the top ten.

The chain has TRBV10-2 and TRBJ2-5; TRBD2 is a possible D gene (6 bases). The TCR originated in a man aged 40-55 years in a cohort exposed to, infected with or recovered from COVID-19 (not recorded which). Sequenced: PBMCs or T cells enriched from blood (not recorded which). CDR3 sequence reads: CASCGPGGQETQYF. CDR3 nucleotide sequence: TGCGCCAGCTGTGGACCCGGGGGTCAAGAGACCCAGTACTTC.